These 29 T cell receptor beta chains were all obtained from the same sample, sequenced in a study of control samples from healthy donors and cancer patients. TCRdb keeps only in-frame clones here, not all; method: immunoSEQ multiplex PCR. The sample lists 90,000 or so clones, 70% to 90% occurring once. Specimen: blood. The receptors stem from a man younger than 45 in good health.

This clone appeared a few times. Written as DNA, the CDR3 is TGTGCCTGGACTCAGGGAATCGGGACTGAAGCTTTCTTT. This gives the protein CAWTQGIGTEAFF. V is TRBV30 and J is TRBJ1-1; maybe TRBD1 (5 bases). CDR3 size: 13 residues. The V end was cut by 4 bases, the J end by 5 bases, with 14 bases between. Per germline, CDR1 GTSNPN and CDR2 SVGIG (reference sequence).

The chain links TRBV6-5 to TRBJ2-3; TRBD1 is a possible D gene (6 bases). The CDR3 runs 14 residues. Looked up from germline, CDR1 is MNHEY and CDR2 is SVGAGI. V shed 6 bases and J shed 5 bases, with 15 bases lying between them. The chain's CDR3 is CASSGRGSKDTQYF. The CDR3 DNA reads TGTGCCAGCAGCGGCAGGGGATCAAAAGATACGCAGTATTTT.

The chain uses TRBV14 and TRBJ1-2, with 10 positions matching TRBD1. The CDR3 totals 16 residues. Germline V lookup: CDR1 SGHDN, CDR2 FVKESK. J gave up 5 bases and V 1 base, and 7 bases lay outside the gene matches. CDR3 DNA: TGTGCCAGCAGCCAAGTCGGACAGGGGGGTTGGTATGGCTACACCTTC. Protein product: CASSQVGQGGWYGYTF. Supplemented by reference TRBV14 and TRBJ1-2, the full variable domain reads EAGVTQFPSHSVIEKGQTVTLRCDPISGHDNLYWYRRVMGKEIKFLLHFVKESKQDESGMPNNRFLAERTGGTYSTLKVQPAELEDSGVYFCASSQVGQGGWYGYTFGSGTRLTVV.

The chain employs TRBV24-1 and TRBJ2-4; perhaps TRBD2 as D (5 bases). CDR3 size: 14 residues. Germline-derived CDR1 and CDR2 are KGHDR and SFDVKD. Trimming removed 2 bases at V and 6 bases at J, with 10 bases between. CDR3 in DNA: TGTGCCACCAGTGATTCGGGGTTGAGAAACATTCAGTACTTC. Its translation is CATSDSGLRNIQYF.

J is TRBJ1-2 and V is TRBV30, with TRBD1 identical over 7 bases. CDR3 length: 14 amino acids. Germline V gene data show CDR1 as GTSNPN and CDR2 as SVGIG (reference sequence). Losses at the gene ends were 0 bases for V and 2 bases for J; bases not matched to a gene: 3. The CDR3 reads CAWSVGGQNYGYTF. The CDR3 DNA reads as TGTGCCTGGAGTGTTGGGGGACAGAACTATGGCTACACCTTC.

The chain joins TRBV6-1 to TRBJ1-2, with 7 bases lining up with TRBD1. The CDR3 runs 15 residues. The V segment lost 2 bases and the J segment 1 base; nucleotides outside the gene matches: 4. Germline V gene lookup returns CDR1 MNHNS and CDR2 SASEGT. CDR3 protein: CASSEYGTVNYGYTF. The CDR3 DNA sequence: TGTGCCAGCAGTGAATACGGGACAGTTAACTATGGCTACACCTTC.

This sequence joins TRBV24-1 and TRBJ2-7, with a possible D match to TRBD1 (6 bases). Germline CDR1 reads KGHDR; CDR2 reads SFDVKD. CDR3 length: 13 amino acids. V was clipped by 5 bases and J by 1 base, with 8 bases between them. CDR3 nucleotide sequence: TGTGCCACCAGTGCGACAGGTTCCTACGAGCAGTACTTC. It encodes CATSATGSYEQYF.

The chain uses TRBV5-1 and TRBJ1-4; D possibly corresponds to TRBD1 (5 bases). V was pared by 1 base and J by 8 bases, with 12 bases between. Looked up from germline, CDR1 is SGHRS and CDR2 is YFSETQ. This CDR3 contains 14 residues. This chain's CDR3 is CASSLSGGNEKLFF. In nucleotides, the CDR3 is TGCGCCAGCAGCTTGTCGGGGGGGAACGAAAAACTGTTTTTT.

This clone was recorded a few times. This sample also contains other DNA sequences that code for the same CDR3. The genes are TRBV5-1 and TRBJ1-1; D unresolved. Germline values: CDR1 SGHRS, CDR2 YFSETQ. V lost 1 base and J 1 base, leaving 8 bases between the germline ends. The CDR3 is 14 residues long. Here the CDR3 DNA reads TGCGCCAGCAGCTTGCTCCGTGGGAACACTGAAGCTTTCTTT. Its translation is CASSLLRGNTEAFF. Based on the CDR3 plus reference TRBV5-1 and TRBJ1-1, the full variable domain is KAGVTQTPRYLIKTRGQQVTLSCSPISGHRSVSWYQQTPGQGLQFLFEYFSETQRNKGNFPGRFSGRQFSNSRSEMNVSTLELGDSALYLCASSLLRGNTEAFFGQGTRLTVV.

This chain joins TRBV7-9 and TRBJ2-7, with TRBD1 matching 10 bases. Germline assignment: CDR1 SEHNR and CDR2 FQNEAQ (reference sequence). CDR3 length: 13 amino acids. V lost 8 bases and J lost 7; bases outside the gene matches: 8. The CDR3 protein is CASRDRGSSEQYF. CDR3 nucleotide sequence: TGTGCCAGCCGGGACAGGGGTTCGAGTGAGCAGTACTTC.

The chain combines TRBV7-9 with TRBJ1-5; D remains unclear. Trimming left V 3 bases short and J 0 bases short, with 6 bases between. Germline-derived CDR1 and CDR2 are SEHNR and FQNEAQ (reference sequence). This CDR3 is built from 14 residues. Here the CDR3 reads CASSFANSNQPQHF. As DNA, the CDR3 is TGTGCCAGCAGCTTCGCAAATAGCAATCAGCCCCAGCATTTT. The entire variable domain, with the rest obtained from reference TRBV7-9 and TRBJ1-5, is as follows: DTGVSQNPRHKITKRGQNVTFRCDPISEHNRLYWYRQTLGQGPEFLTYFQNEAQLEKSRLLSDRFSAERPKGSFSTLEIQRTEQGDSAMYLCASSFANSNQPQHFGDGTRLSIL.

The genes are TRBV12-3 or TRBV12-4 and TRBJ2-5, with D possibly TRBD1 on 5 matching bases. V lost 6 bases and J 0 bases, leaving 8 bases between the germline ends. The CDR3 covers 13 residues. CDR3 in amino acids: CASSLDNQETQYF. The CDR3 DNA is TGTGCCAGCAGCTTGGACAACCAAGAGACCCAGTACTTC.

This clone showed up just once. This sequence joins TRBV7-6 and TRBJ2-2; no clear D gene. V was pared by 4 bases and J by 4 bases, with 7 bases between. This CDR3 is built from 13 residues. Germline V gene lookup returns CDR1 SGHVS and CDR2 FNYEAQ. CDR3 in DNA: TGTGCCAGCAGCTCCCGCCCCACCGGGGAGCTGTTTTTT. Translating it yields CASSSRPTGELFF.

The J gene is TRBJ1-1, the V gene TRBV7-9, with 9 bases aligning to TRBD1. CDR1 is SEHNR and CDR2 is FQNEAQ in the germline V gene (reference sequence). The CDR3 is 15 residues long. V trimming: 10 bases; J trimming: 4 bases; junction bases outside the gene matches: 13. The CDR3 here is CATARGGTGLTEAFF. The CDR3 DNA reads TGTGCCACCGCCCGAGGGGGGACAGGGCTCACTGAAGCTTTCTTT.

The chain joins TRBV2 to TRBJ2-7; no firm D call. The V gene lost 6 bases and the J gene lost 5 bases, with 14 bases spanning the gap. The CDR3 is 13 amino acids. Germline CDR1 reads SNHLY; CDR2 reads FYNNEI. The CDR3 loop is CASRDGEGDEQYF. For the CDR3, the DNA is TGTGCCAGCAGGGACGGTGAAGGAGACGAGCAGTACTTC.

The V and J genes are TRBV30 and TRBJ2-5; D is unresolved. CDR1 is GTSNPN and CDR2 is SVGIG in the germline V gene (reference sequence). Between the trimmed V and J ends, which lost 0 bases and 5 bases, there was a span of 4 bases. The CDR3 is 11 residues long. The CDR3 sequence is CAWSVAETQYF. In nucleotides, the CDR3 is TGTGCCTGGAGTGTCGCTGAGACCCAGTACTTC.

V is TRBV21-1 and J is TRBJ2-7; the table gives TRBD1 as D, unverified against the DNA. TRBV21-1 is a known pseudogene. The CDR3 spans 15 residues. CDR3 region: CASSSSDRGSIEQYF. DNA of the CDR3: TGTGCCAGCAGCAGCTCCGACAGGGGATCTATCGAGCAGTACTTC.

As DNA, the CDR3 is TGTGCCAGCAGCCCCCGGGGACCACTCTCCTACGAGCAGTACTTC. Encoded protein: CASSPRGPLSYEQYF. This chain uses TRBV9 with TRBJ2-7, with D perhaps matching TRBD1 or TRBD2 (5 bases each). Germline values: CDR1 SGDLS, CDR2 YYNGEE. Trimming left V 4 bases short and J 0 bases short, with 14 bases between. The CDR3 spans 15 residues.

The chain combines TRBV6-1 with TRBJ1-5; no clear D gene. CDR1 is MNHNS and CDR2 is SASEGT in the germline V gene. This CDR3 spans 13 amino acids. V was shortened by 0 bases and J by 7 bases, with 7 bases between the two germline ends. CDR3 nucleotide sequence: TGTGCCAGCAGTGAAGCGGCGGGACAGCCCCAGCATTTT. This sequence encodes CASSEAAGQPQHF.

This chain links TRBV6-5 with TRBJ1-5; 7 bases are a match to TRBD1. The J segment lost 7 bases and the V segment lost 6 bases, leaving 12 bases of the junction unmatched. Germline V gene sequence: CDR1 MNHEY, CDR2 SVGAGI. This CDR3 has 15 amino acids. The CDR3, as DNA: TGTGCCAGCAGCCAGGGACAGTCAGGGAGACAGCCCCAGCATTTT. It yields the protein CASSQGQSGRQPQHF.

This chain joins TRBV24-1 and TRBJ1-5; the D gene is possibly TRBD1 (5 bases). Trimming removed 3 bases at V and 6 bases at J, with 17 bases between. Germline lookup yields CDR1 KGHDR and CDR2 SFDVKD. The CDR3 contains 16 residues. The CDR3 region is CATSDARDPGTQPQHF. CDR3 nucleotide sequence: TGTGCCACCAGTGATGCCCGGGACCCGGGCACTCAGCCCCAGCATTTT.

The chain links TRBV30 to TRBJ1-2; 10 bases line up with TRBD1. CDR1 and CDR2 (germline): GTSNPN, SVGIG (reference sequence). The CDR3 length is 15 residues. J was trimmed by 7 bases and V by 4 bases; bases with no gene match: 12. In DNA form, the CDR3 reads TGTGCCTGGAAACTCGCGGGACAGGGGATGGTTGGCTACACCTTC. Translating gives CAWKLAGQGMVGYTF.

This clone was detected only once. The V call is TRBV7-9, the J call TRBJ1-2; tentative D call: TRBD1 (6 bases). V dropped 5 bases and J dropped 1 base, with 11 bases sitting between them. The CDR3 is made up of 14 amino acids. Per germline, CDR1 SEHNR and CDR2 FQNEAQ (reference sequence). The CDR3 loop is CASSRGGRNYGYTF. In nucleotides, the CDR3 is TGTGCCAGCAGCCGAGGGGGGCGTAACTATGGCTACACCTTC.

J is TRBJ2-6 and V is TRBV5-1; weak D call: TRBD1 (5 bases). The CDR3 contains 15 residues. The germline V and J ends were trimmed by 3 bases and 4 bases, with 11 bases remaining between them. From germline, CDR1 is SGHRS and CDR2 YFSETQ. In DNA form, the CDR3 reads TGCGCCAGCAGCTATAAGACAGCCGGGGCCAACGTCCTGACTTTC. Protein: CASSYKTAGANVLTF. The full variable domain, rest sourced from reference TRBV5-1 and TRBJ2-6, is KAGVTQTPRYLIKTRGQQVTLSCSPISGHRSVSWYQQTPGQGLQFLFEYFSETQRNKGNFPGRFSGRQFSNSRSEMNVSTLELGDSALYLCASSYKTAGANVLTFGAGSRLTVL.

This clone appeared many times. The chain is built from TRBV4-2 and TRBJ1-3; no clear D gene. Germline V lookup: CDR1 LGHNA, CDR2 YNFKEQ. The ends were cut back, 1 base at V and 3 bases at J, with 13 bases in the middle. CDR3 length: 16 amino acids. This CDR3 reads CASSQGRALFGNTIYF. The CDR3 DNA sequence: TGTGCCAGCAGCCAAGGGCGAGCTCTGTTTGGAAACACCATATATTTT.

The rearrangement joins TRBV7-2 to TRBJ2-5; D is unresolved. V lost 5 bases and J 1 base, leaving 20 bases between the germline ends. The CDR3 runs to 17 residues. Germline V lookup: CDR1 SGHTA, CDR2 FQGNSA. The CDR3 nucleotides read TGTGCCAGCAGCCTAGACGGCGGCATAACTTTCCAAGAGACCCAGTACTTC. This codes for CASSLDGGITFQETQYF.

Only a few counts were recorded for this clone. V gene TRBV2 combines with J gene TRBJ1-2, with D possibly being TRBD1 (5 bases). This CDR3 contains 14 residues. Trimming pared 5 bases from V and 7 bases from J, leaving 17 bases between. Germline V gene sequence: CDR1 SNHLY, CDR2 FYNNEI. The CDR3 here is CASSFRKGGVGYTF. Here the CDR3 DNA reads TGTGCCAGCAGTTTTCGTAAGGGAGGGGTTGGCTACACCTTC.

V is TRBV5-6 and J is TRBJ2-3, with TRBD2 identical over 9 bases. The V gene end was trimmed by 2 bases and the J gene end by 0 bases; junction bases not matched to a gene: 10. The CDR3 totals 18 residues. CDR1 is SGHDT and CDR2 is YYEEEE in the germline V gene. CDR3 residues: CASSFGLAGIPSTDTQYF. For the CDR3, the DNA is TGTGCCAGCAGCTTTGGGCTAGCGGGGATCCCTAGCACAGATACGCAGTATTTT.

This clone is a singleton in its sample. This rearrangement joins TRBV19 to TRBJ2-6; no firm D call. The CDR3 is made up of 15 amino acids. V was pared by 2 bases and J by 0 bases, with 5 bases between. Looked up from germline, CDR1 is LNHDA and CDR2 is SQIVND (reference sequence). The CDR3 loop reads CASSIRLSGANVLTF. The CDR3 bases are TGTGCCAGTAGTATACGGCTCTCTGGGGCCAACGTCCTGACTTTC.